This T cell receptor beta chain emerged from a study of regulatory T cells in long-lasting Graves disease. Study findings and constraints: Relative to newly diagnosed Graves' patients, persistent ones had lower TCR diversity.

As for time point: persistent/refractory GD, antithyroid drugs over 5 years with positive TRAb. Preparation of the TCR library used RNA extracted from PBMCs. The sample holds a few counts of this clonotype. The antigen is unknown. CDR1 DFQATT and CDR2 SNEGSKA come from the germline V gene (reference sequence). Trimming took 4 bases from V and 11 from J, leaving 15 bases between them. There are 12 residues in the CDR3. Both iRepertoire HTBI primers and Arm-PCR of CDR3 regions were used to build the TCR beta libraries. TCRdb itself ran the multiplex PCR reads through MiXCR, one entry per CDR3 protein. Among about 430,000 distinct CDR3 sequences listed, 21% were seen once.

This TCR was recovered from a female donor with Graves disease. The sequencing used peripheral blood mononuclear cells (PBMCs), collected when the disease was refractory, from a patient treated with antithyroid drugs. J is TRBJ2-1 and V is TRBV20-1; D remains unclear. The CDR3 spells CSATDWTLQQFF. The CDR3 DNA follows: TGCAGTGCTACCGACTGGACGCTTCAGCAGTTCTTC.